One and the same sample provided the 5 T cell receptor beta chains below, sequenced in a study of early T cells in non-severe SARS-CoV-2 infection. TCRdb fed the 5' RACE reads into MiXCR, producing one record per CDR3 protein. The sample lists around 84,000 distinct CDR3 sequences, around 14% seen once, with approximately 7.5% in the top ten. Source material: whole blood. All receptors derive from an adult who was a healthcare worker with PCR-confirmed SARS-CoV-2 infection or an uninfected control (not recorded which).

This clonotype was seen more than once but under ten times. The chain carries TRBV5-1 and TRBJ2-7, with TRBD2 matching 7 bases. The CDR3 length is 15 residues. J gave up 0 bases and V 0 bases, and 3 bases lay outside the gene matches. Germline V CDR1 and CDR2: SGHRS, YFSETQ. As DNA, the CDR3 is TGCGCCAGCAGCTTGGGGGGAGGGAGCTCCTACGAGCAGTACTTC. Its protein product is CASSLGGGSSYEQYF.

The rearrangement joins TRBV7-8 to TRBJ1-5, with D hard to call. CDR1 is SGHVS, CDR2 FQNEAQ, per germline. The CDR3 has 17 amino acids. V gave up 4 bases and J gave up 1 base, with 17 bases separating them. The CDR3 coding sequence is TGTGCCAGCAGCTCCCGGCCCTCGGCCTCCAGCAATCAGCCCCAGCATTTT. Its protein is CASSSRPSASSNQPQHF.

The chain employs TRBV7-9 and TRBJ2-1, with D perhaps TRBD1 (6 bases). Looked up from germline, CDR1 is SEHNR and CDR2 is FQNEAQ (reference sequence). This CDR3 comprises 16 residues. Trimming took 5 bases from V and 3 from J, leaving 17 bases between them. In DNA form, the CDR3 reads TGTGCCAGCAGCACCCCGACTGGGACACTCTACAATGAGCAGTTCTTC. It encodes CASSTPTGTLYNEQFF.

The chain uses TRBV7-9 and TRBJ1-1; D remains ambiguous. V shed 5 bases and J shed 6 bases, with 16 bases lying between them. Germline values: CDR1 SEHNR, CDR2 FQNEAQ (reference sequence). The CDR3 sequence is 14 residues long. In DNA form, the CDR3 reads TGTGCCAGCAGCCCACCCTTTGGTACAGCTGAAGCTTTCTTT. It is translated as CASSPPFGTAEAFF.

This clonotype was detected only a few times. CDR3 in amino acids: CSVEVGQGGETQYF. In DNA, the CDR3 is TGCAGCGTTGAAGTGGGACAGGGAGGAGAGACCCAGTACTTC. The chain couples TRBV29-1 to TRBJ2-5, with 9 bases aligning to TRBD1. With 1 base clipped from V and 4 bases from J, the junction kept 4 bases outside the gene matches. The CDR3 spans 14 residues. Germline CDR1 and CDR2: SQVTM and ANQGSEA.